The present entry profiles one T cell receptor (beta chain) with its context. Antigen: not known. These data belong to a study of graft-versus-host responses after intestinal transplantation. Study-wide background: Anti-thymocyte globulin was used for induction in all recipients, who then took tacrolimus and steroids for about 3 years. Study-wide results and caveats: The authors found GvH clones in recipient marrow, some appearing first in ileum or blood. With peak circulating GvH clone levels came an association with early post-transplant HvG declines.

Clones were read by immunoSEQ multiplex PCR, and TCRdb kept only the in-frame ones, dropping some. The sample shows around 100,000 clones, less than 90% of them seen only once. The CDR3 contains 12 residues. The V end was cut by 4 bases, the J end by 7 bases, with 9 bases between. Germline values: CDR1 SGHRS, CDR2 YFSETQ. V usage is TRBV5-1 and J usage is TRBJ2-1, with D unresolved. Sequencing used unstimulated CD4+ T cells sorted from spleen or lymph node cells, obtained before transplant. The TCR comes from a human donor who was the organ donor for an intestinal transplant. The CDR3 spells CASSRVGNEQFF. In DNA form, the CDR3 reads TGCGCCAGCAGCCGTGTAGGGAATGAGCAGTTCTTC.